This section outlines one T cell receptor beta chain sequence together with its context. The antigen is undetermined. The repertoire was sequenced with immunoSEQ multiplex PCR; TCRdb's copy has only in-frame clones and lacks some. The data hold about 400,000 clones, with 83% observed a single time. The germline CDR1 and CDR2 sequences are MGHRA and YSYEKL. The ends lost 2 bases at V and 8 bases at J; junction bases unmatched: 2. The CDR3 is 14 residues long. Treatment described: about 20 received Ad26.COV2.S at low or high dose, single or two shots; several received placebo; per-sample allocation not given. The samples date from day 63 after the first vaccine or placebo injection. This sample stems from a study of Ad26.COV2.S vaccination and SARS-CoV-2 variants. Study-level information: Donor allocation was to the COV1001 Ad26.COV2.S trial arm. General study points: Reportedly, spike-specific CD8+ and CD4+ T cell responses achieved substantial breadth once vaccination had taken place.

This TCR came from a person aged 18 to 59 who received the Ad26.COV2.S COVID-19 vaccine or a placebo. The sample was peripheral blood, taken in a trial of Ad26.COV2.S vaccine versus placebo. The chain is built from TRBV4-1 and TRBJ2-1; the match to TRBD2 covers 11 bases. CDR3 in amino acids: CASSQPGLADEQFF. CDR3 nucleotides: TGCGCCAGCAGCCAACCGGGACTAGCGGATGAGCAGTTCTTC.